A selection of T cell receptor beta chains follows, all from one sample in a study of T cell changes during pregnancy in multiple sclerosis. Profiling relied on immunoSEQ multiplex PCR, and the TCRdb table lists in-frame clones only, not all of them. The sample carries roughly 100,000 clones, about 90% recorded once. The sequenced sample was peripheral blood, obtained before pregnancy. The origin of the receptors is a female donor with multiple sclerosis, enrolled in a pregnancy study. Each CDR3 is given with its conserved first and last residue.

>TRBV6-5
CASTTGTRGTGELFF
>TRBV6-1
CASSSSPDRGQPQHF
>TRBV9
CASSPTEASGELFF
>TRBV7-2
CASSSRTGDRGYTF
>TRBV5-6
CASSLGQGYIEAFF
>TRBV6-6
CASSYPGTLSGNTIYF
>TRBV19
CASSIGFGKSYNSPLHF
>TRBV27
CASSSPSGPTDTQYF
>TRBV5-1
CASTPALAGDAGELFF
>TRBV11-3
CASSFLAGTDTQYF
>TRBV5-1
CASSLGGQGGSQPQHF
>TRBV5-8
CASSRSNRGTEAFF
>TRBV11-3
CASSLLSFYNEQFF
>TRBV5-1
CASSWGQGRSYTF
>TRBV28
CASSPTGVYGYTF
>TRBV15
CATSTTGNMNTEAFF
>TRBV4-1
CASSRTGERTGELFF
>TRBV30
CAWSKASPGGSEQFF
>TRBV15
CATSRVQANTGELFF
>TRBV21-1
CASSNVPCLRGRDGYTF
>TRBV7-9
CASNLIGTTYGYTF
>TRBV11-2
CASSSWASGHYNEQFF
>TRBV29-1
CSGSFGGDNTQYF
>TRBV7-9
CASSSLTGGRDEQYF
>TRBV5-1
CASSPAGQGIVHEQYF
>TRBV7-8
CASSSGRGPDTQYF
>TRBV5-6
CASSSFGTSGSRGQFF
>TRBV9
CASSELAGSTDTQYF
>TRBV7-2
CASSLQGLSYEQYF
>TRBV4-1
CASSRGQGAPGTEAFF
>TRBV6-5
CASKSTFHTQYF
>TRBV20-1
CSAIFRDTQYF
>TRBV18
CASSPGTQNTGELFF
>TRBV12-5
CASGVQGQVSSNSPLHF
>TRBV7-3
CASNGTASSYEQYF
>TRBV4-3
CASSQIGSEEANEKLFF